The 3 T cell receptor beta chains listed next were all sequenced from one sample in a study of T cell repertoires in cytomegalovirus infection. TCRdb passed the reads through MiXCR, listing each CDR3 protein once. This table holds approximately 590,000 distinct CDR3 sequences, under 45% found once. These receptors' targets are unknown. Specimen: cultured PBMCs, collected from culture after CMV antigen stimulation. The receptors derive from a human donor in good health (CMV status not recorded). Some clones in this sample may be carry-over from other donors' samples.

This clonotype has only a few counts. The chain has TRBV7-2 and TRBJ2-1; possible D gene TRBD2, 7 bases. The CDR3 totals 16 residues. Trimming cost V 5 bases and J 1 base, with 15 bases left between them. Germline CDR1 is SGHTA and CDR2 is FQGNSA. The CDR3 here is CASSPRAGASYNEQFF. For the CDR3, the DNA is TGTGCCAGCAGCCCAAGGGCGGGGGCATCCTACAATGAGCAGTTCTTC. The full variable domain, its missing parts supplied by reference TRBV7-2 and TRBJ2-1, is GAGVSQSPSNKVTEKGKDVELRCDPISGHTALYWYRQSLGQGLEFLIYFQGNSAPDKSGLPSDRFSAERTGGSVSTLTIQRTQQEDSAVYLCASSPRAGASYNEQFFGPGTRLTVL.

For this clonotype: At one boundary the junction diverges from the germline segment, which might be a read error. This chain uses TRBV7-9 with TRBJ2-5, with 7 bases lining up with TRBD1. CDR3 size: 15 residues. Germline CDR1 SEHNR, CDR2 FQNEAQ (reference sequence). The CDR3 DNA is TGTGCCAGCAGCCCCAGGACAGGCAACCAAGCGACCCAGTACTTC. This codes for CASSPRTGNQATQYF.

This clonotype was seen more than once but under ten times. V is TRBV19 and J is TRBJ2-2, with TRBD1 identical over 9 bases. The germline V gene has CDR1 LNHDA and CDR2 SQIVND (reference sequence). The trim removed 4 bases at V and 7 bases at J, leaving 7 bases unmatched. This CDR3 contains 15 residues. The CDR3 bases are TGTGCCAGTAGTACTCGGGACAGGGTAGACGGGGAGCTGTTTTTT. Encoded protein: CASSTRDRVDGELFF.